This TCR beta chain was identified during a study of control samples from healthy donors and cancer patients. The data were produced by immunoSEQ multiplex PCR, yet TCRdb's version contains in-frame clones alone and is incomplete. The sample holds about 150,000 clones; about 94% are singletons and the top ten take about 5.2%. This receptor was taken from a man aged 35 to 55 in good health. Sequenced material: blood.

CDR3 in amino acids: CASSSGMNTEAFF. For the CDR3, the DNA is TGTGCCAGCAGCTCAGGCATGAACACTGAAGCTTTCTTT. The chain uses TRBV9 and TRBJ1-1; D is ambiguous. CDR1 is SGDLS and CDR2 is YYNGEE in the germline V gene. The V and J ends lost 4 bases and 0 bases respectively, with 7 bases between them. The CDR3 runs 13 residues. Complete variable domain (other parts from reference TRBV9 and TRBJ1-1): DSGVTQTPKHLITATGQRVTLRCSPRSGDLSVYWYQQSLDQGLQFLIQYYNGEERAKGNILERFSAQQFPDLHSELNLSSLELGDSALYFCASSSGMNTEAFFGQGTRLTVV.